The TCR beta chain described here comes from a study of blood T cell repertoires in COVID-19 (dated by TCRdb to 2020 to 2022). Regarding the research as a whole: The collaborator samples originated in the United States, Italy and Spain and spanned the acute and convalescent phases of COVID-19. The prospective study material was composed of cDNA or gDNA derived from T cells, B-cell-depleted T cells, or PBMCs. Deeply sampled blood TCRbeta repertoires from subjects exposed to, actively infected with, or recovered from COVID-19 were included in the dataset. The repertoires were made available in a free public database intended to serve as a resource for research on the immune response to SARS-CoV-2. Samples came from the ongoing ImmuneRACE study (first 160 participants) plus 1,254 subjects from 6 global collaborators. The sample metadata nearly always contained a de-identified subject ID, COVID-19 status, age in years and sex. Where available, HLA class I and class II types were taken from metadata supplied by the sample provider and were not determined by assay-based typing. Broader findings and caveats from the paper: Clinical and demographic metadata were provided uncurated, with the amount varying by source and participant.

Trimming takes 8 bases from V and 11 bases from J, and the germline ends sit 24 bases apart. The CDR3 contains 14 residues, cysteine and phenylalanine counted. The DNA shown is the 42-base CDR3, in frame from base 1. Reading the germline V gene gives CDR1 MNHEY and CDR2 SVGAGI. TCRbeta CDR3 regions were amplified from genomic DNA by means of the immunoSEQ Assay, a bias-controlled multiplex PCR. As for how the authors treated the data: The number of nucleated cells in each sample was estimated from the amplification of reference gene primers within the assay. Sequence reads were collapsed and filtered to measure the absolute abundance of every unique TCRbeta CDR3 rearrangement. For each sample, productive Simpson clonality was calculated as the square root of Simpson's diversity index across productive rearrangements. In TCRdb, the immuneACCESS table is reduced to in-frame sequences with V and J assigned. These tables do not hold every clone; where another copy was compared, an unresolved V gene accounts for under half, and the others remain unexplained. V, J and clone size reflect that table, while D and trimming were determined from the DNA. The sample data list about 170,000 clones, and approximately 80% of these were observed just once. The top ten constitute roughly 15% of the sample.

One collaborating source in Seattle enrolled patients while the patients were actively infected and followed the patients over time throughout the course of disease. Each collaborating institution followed its own protocols to collect whole blood in K2EDTA tubes. Collaborator samples were shipped for TCRbeta analysis as frozen whole blood, isolated PBMCs, or DNA extracted from either sample type. On this clone itself: Its cognate antigen has yet to be identified. Qualities for individual bases were not recorded, and no much larger clone is one base off.

The chain employs TRBV6-5 and TRBJ1-1; the best D guess is TRBD1, with 6 bases matching. Sequencing used peripheral blood. The sequence was collected from a woman in her 70s with COVID-19, enrolled during active disease. The sequenced DNA is TGTGCCAGCTCCATCCTGGACAGCCTCCGCCGTGCTTTCTTT. This sequence encodes CASSILDSLRRAFF.